This TCR beta chain was profiled in a study of vaccination effects on CD4 cells after COVID-19. General study results and limits: Infection- and vaccine-induced clones contracted markedly late after vaccination. Researchers report that only 1 of 255 vaccine-induced clones in healthy vaccinees cross-reacted with common cold coronaviruses.

As for this clone: Its antigen is still unknown.

Per the germline V gene, CDR1 is WNHNN and CDR2 is SYGVQD (reference sequence). J gave up 2 bases and V 6 bases, and 4 bases lay outside the gene matches. The CDR3 contains 15 residues. The protocol was immunoSEQ multiplex PCR, while the TCRdb copy is restricted to in-frame clones and leaves out a portion. Among roughly 70,000 clones listed, around 70% were seen once. In the ViraFEST assay, antigen-specific CD4+ clonotypes were identified by expansion after peptide-pool stimulation. Once cultured for around 11 days, the cells underwent separation to obtain CD4+ T cells. All study participants received two doses of BNT162b2 or mRNA-1273 vaccine. Nucleocapsid antibodies stayed negative before and after vaccination, showing no earlier SARS-CoV-2 infection. They grew roughly 2 million PBMC in each well, adding around 10 IU/ml IL-2 and around 9.6 ug/ml peptides.

The chain is built from TRBV10-1 and TRBJ2-6; 7 nucleotides align to TRBD1. The TCR originated in a human donor who received a COVID-19 vaccine. The specimen was CD4+ T cells from PBMCs cultured with HCoV-229E spike peptides, collected after COVID-19 vaccination. CDR3 DNA: TGCGCCAGCAGCGATGGGACAGCTGGGGCCAACGTCCTGACTTTC. Translating it yields CASSDGTAGANVLTF.